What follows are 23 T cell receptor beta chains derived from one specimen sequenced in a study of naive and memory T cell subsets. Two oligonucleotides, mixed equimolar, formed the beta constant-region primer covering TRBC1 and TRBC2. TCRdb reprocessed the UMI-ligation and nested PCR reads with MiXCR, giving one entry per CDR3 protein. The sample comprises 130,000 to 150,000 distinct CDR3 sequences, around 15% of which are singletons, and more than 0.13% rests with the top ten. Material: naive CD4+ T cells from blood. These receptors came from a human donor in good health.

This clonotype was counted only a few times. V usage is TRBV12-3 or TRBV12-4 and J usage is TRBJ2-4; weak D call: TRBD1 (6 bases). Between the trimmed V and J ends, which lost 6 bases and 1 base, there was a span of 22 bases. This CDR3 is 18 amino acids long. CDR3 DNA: TGTGCCAGCAGACCGAAGGGACACCTCAGCTCGGCCAAAAACATTCAGTACTTC. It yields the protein CASRPKGHLSSAKNIQYF.

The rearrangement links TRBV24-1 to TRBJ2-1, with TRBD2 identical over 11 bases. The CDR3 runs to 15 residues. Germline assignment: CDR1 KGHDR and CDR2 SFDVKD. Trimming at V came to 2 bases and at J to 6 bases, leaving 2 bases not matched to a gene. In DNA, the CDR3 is TGTGCCACCAGTGATTGGCTAGCGGGGGGCAATGAGCAGTTCTTC. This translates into CATSDWLAGGNEQFF.

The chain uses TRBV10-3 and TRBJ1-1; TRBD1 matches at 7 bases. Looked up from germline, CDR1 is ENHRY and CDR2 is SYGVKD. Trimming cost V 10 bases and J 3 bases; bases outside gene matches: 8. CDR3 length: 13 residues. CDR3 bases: TGTGCCACGCGTCGGGACAGAGACACTGAAGCTTTCTTT. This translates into CATRRDRDTEAFF.

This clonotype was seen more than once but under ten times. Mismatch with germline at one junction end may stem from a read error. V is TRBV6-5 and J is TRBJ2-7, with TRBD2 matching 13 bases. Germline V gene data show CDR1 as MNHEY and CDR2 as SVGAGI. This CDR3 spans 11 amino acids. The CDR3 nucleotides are TGTGCCAGCATTGGACTAGCGGGAGTCCTATTC. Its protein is CASIGLAGVLF.

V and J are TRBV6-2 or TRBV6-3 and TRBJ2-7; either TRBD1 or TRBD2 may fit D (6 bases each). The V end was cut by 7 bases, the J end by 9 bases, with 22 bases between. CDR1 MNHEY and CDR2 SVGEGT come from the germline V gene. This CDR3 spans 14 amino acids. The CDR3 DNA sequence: TGTGCCAGCACCATAACCGGGGGCAACGGGAGGCAGTACTTC. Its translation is CASTITGGNGRQYF.

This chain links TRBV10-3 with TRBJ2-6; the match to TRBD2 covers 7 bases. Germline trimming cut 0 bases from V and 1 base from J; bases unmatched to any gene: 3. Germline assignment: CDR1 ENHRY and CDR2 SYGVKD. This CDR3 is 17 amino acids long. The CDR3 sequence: CAISESTGGSGANVLTF. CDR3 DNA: TGTGCCATCAGTGAGTCGACGGGAGGTTCTGGGGCCAACGTCCTGACTTTC.

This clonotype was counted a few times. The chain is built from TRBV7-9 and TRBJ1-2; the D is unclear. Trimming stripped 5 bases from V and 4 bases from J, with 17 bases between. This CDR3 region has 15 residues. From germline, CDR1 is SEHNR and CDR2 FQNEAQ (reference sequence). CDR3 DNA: TGTGCCAGCAGCCCGAGCATCTTAACGGCCTATGGCTACACCTTC. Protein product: CASSPSILTAYGYTF.

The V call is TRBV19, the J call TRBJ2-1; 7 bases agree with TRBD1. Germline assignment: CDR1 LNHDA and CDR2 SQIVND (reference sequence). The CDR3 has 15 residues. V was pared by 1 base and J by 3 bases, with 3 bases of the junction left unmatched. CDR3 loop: CASSIGDSLYNEQFF. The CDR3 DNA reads TGTGCCAGTAGTATAGGGGACAGTCTCTACAATGAGCAGTTCTTC.

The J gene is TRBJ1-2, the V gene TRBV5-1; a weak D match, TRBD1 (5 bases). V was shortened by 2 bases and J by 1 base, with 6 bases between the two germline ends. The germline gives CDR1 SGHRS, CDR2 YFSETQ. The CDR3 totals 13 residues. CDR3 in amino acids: CASSFDSNYGYTF. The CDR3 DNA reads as TGCGCCAGCAGCTTTGACAGTAACTATGGCTACACCTTC.

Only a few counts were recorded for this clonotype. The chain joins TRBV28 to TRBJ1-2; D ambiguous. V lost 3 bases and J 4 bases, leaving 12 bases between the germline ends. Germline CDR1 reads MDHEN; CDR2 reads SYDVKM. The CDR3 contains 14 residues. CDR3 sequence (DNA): TGTGCCAGCAGTTTGGTAGCGCAGATCTATGGCTACACCTTC. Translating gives CASSLVAQIYGYTF.

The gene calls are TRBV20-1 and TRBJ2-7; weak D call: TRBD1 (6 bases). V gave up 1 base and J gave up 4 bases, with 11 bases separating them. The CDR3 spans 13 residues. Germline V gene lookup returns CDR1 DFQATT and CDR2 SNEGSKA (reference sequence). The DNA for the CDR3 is TGCAGTGCTAGAGGGGCCCAGGGGTACGAGCAGTACTTC. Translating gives CSARGAQGYEQYF.

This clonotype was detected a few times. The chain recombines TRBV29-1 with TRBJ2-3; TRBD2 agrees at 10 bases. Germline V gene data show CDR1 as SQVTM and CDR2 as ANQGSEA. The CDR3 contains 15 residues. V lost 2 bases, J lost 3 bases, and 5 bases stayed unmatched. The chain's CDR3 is CSVERAGGSTDTQYF. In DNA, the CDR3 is TGCAGCGTTGAACGAGCGGGAGGGTCGACAGATACGCAGTATTTT.

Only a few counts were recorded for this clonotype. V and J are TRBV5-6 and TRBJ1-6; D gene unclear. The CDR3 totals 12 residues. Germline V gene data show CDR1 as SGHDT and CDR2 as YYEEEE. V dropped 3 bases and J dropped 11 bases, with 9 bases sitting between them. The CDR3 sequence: CASSWRYAPLHF. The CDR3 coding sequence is TGTGCCAGCAGCTGGAGATATGCACCCCTCCACTTT.

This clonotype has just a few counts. CDR3 bases: TGTGCCAGCAGACCCCTCTGGGTCTCCCAAGAGACCCAGTACTTC. Translated: CASRPLWVSQETQYF. The V gene is TRBV7-9, the J gene TRBJ2-5, with D hard to call. V was trimmed by 6 bases and J by 1 base, leaving 15 bases between them. CDR3 length: 15 amino acids. Germline CDR1 SEHNR, CDR2 FQNEAQ (reference sequence). Supplemented by reference TRBV7-9 and TRBJ2-5, the full variable domain reads DTGVSQNPRHKITKRGQNVTFRCDPISEHNRLYWYRQTLGQGPEFLTYFQNEAQLEKSRLLSDRFSAERPKGSFSTLEIQRTEQGDSAMYLCASRPLWVSQETQYFGPGTRLLVL.

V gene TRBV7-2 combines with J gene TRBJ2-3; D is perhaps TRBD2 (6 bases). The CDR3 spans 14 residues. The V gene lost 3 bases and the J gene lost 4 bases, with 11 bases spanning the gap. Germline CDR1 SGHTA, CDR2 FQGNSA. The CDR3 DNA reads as TGTGCCAGCAGCTTCCTTAGCGGTTCAGATACGCAGTATTTT. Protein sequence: CASSFLSGSDTQYF. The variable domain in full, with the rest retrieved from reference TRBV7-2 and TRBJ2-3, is GAGVSQSPSNKVTEKGKDVELRCDPISGHTALYWYRQSLGQGLEFLIYFQGNSAPDKSGLPSDRFSAERTGGSVSTLTIQRTQQEDSAVYLCASSFLSGSDTQYFGPGTRLTVL.

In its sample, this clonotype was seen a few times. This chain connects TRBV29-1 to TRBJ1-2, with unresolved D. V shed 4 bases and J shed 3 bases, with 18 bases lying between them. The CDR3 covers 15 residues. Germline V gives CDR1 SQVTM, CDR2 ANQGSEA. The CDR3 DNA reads TGCAGCGTTGGGGAAGAACTTAGGCGGGACTATGGCTACACCTTC. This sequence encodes CSVGEELRRDYGYTF.

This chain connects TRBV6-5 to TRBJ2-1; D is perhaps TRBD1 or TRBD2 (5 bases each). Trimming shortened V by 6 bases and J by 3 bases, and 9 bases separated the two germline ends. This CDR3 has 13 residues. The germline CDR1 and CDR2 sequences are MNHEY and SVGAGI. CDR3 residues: CASRGPIYNEQFF. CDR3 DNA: TGTGCCAGCAGGGGACCTATCTACAATGAGCAGTTCTTC.

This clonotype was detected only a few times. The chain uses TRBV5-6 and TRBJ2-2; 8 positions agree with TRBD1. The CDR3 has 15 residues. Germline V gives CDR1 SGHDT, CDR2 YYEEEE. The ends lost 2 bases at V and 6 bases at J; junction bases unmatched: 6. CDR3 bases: TGTGCCAGCAGCTTAGGAGACAGGGGTTCCGGGGAGCTGTTTTTT. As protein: CASSLGDRGSGELFF. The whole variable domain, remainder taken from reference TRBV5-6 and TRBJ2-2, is DAGVTQSPTHLIKTRGQQVTLRCSPKSGHDTVSWYQQALGQGPQFIFQYYEEEERQRGNFPDRFSGHQFPNYSSELNVNALLLGDSALYLCASSLGDRGSGELFFGEGSRLTVL.

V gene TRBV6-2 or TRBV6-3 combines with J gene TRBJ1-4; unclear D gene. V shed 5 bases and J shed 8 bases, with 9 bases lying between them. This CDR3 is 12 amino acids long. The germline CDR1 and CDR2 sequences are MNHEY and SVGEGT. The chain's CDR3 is CASSRTAEKLFF. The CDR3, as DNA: TGTGCCAGCAGTCGGACGGCCGAAAAACTGTTTTTT.

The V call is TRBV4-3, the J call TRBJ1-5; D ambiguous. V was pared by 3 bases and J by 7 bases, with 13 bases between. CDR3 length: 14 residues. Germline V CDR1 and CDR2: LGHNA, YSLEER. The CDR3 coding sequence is TGCGCCAGCAGCCAGGGTATAGAGGGCCAGCCCCAGCATTTT. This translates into CASSQGIEGQPQHF.

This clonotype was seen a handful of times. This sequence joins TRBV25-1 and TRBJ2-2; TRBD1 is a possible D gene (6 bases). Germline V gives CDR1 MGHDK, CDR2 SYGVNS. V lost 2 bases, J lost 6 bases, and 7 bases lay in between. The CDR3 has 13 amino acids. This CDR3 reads CASSETGSGELFF. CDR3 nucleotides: TGTGCCAGCAGTGAAACAGGGTCCGGGGAGCTGTTTTTT.

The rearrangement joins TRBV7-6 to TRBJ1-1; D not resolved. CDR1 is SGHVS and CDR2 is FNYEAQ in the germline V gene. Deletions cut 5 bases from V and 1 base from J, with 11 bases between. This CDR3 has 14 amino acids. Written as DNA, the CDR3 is TGTGCCAGCAGCCCCCTCGGGCCGAACACTGAAGCTTTCTTT. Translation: CASSPLGPNTEAFF.

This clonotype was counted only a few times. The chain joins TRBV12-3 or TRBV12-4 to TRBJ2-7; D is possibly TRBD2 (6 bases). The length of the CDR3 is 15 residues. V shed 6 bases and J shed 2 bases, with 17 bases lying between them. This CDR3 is CASRGPGDLTYEQYF. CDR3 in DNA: TGTGCCAGCAGGGGACCGGGAGATCTCACCTACGAGCAGTACTTC.